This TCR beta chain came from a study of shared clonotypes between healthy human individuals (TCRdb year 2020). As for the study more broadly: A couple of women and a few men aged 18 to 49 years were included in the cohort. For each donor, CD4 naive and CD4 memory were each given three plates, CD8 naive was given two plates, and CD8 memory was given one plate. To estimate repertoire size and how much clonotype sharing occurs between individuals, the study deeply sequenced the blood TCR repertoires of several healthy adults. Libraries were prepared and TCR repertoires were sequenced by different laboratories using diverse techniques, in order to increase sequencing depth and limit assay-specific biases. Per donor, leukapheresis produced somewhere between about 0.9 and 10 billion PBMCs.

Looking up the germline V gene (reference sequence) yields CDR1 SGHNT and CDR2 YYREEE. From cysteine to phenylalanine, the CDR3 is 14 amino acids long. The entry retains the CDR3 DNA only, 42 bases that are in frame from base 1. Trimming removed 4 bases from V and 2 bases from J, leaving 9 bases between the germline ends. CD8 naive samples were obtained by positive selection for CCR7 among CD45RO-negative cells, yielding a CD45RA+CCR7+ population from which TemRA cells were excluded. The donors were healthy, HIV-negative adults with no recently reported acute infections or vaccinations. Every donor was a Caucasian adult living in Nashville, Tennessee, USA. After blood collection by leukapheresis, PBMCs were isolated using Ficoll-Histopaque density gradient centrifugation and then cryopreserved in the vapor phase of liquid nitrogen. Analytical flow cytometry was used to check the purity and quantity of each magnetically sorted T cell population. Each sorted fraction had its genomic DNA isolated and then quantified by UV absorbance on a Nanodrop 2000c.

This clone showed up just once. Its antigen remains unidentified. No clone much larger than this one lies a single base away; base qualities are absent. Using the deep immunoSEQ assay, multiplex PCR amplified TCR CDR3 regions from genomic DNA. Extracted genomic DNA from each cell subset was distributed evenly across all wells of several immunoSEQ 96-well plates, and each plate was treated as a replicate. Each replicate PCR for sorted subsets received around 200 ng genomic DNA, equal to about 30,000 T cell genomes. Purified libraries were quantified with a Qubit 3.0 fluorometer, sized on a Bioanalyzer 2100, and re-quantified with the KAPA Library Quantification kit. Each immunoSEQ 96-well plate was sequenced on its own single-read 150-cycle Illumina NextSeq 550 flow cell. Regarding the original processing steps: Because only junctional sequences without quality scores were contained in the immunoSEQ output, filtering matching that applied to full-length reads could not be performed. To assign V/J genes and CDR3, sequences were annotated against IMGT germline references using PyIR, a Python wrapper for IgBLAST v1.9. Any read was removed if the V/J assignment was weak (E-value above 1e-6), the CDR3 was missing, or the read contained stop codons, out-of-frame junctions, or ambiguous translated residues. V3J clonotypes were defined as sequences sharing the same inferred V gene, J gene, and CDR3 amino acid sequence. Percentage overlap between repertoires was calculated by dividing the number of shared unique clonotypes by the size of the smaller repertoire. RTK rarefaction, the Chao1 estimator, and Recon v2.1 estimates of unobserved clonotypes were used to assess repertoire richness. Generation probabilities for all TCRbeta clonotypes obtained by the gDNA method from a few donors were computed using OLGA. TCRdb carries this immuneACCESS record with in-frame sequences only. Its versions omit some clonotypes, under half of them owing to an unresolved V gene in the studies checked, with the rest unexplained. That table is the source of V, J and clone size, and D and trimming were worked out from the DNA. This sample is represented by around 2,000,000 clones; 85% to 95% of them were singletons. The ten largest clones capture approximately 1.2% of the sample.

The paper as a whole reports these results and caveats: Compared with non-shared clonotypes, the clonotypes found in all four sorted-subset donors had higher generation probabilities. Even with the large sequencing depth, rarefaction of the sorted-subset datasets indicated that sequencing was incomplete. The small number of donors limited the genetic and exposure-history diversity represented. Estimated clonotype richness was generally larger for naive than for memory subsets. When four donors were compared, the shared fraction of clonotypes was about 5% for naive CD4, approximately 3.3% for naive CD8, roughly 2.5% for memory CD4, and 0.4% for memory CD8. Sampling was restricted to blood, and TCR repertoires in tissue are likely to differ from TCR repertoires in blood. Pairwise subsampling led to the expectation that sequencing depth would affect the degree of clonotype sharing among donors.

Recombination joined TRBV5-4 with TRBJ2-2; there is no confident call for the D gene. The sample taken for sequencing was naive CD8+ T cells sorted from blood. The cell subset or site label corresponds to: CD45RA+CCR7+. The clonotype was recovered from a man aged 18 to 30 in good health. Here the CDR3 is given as CASSPNSNTGELFF. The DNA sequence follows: TGTGCCAGCAGCCCGAACTCAAACACCGGGGAGCTGTTTTTT.